Below, one TCR beta chain is given with its context. These data originate in a study of shared T cell receptors in the human thymus. The germline CDR1 and CDR2 sequences are MNHEY and SVGAGI. There are 14 residues in the CDR3. V trimming: 8 bases; J trimming: 7 bases; junction bases outside the gene matches: 7. Here immunoSEQ multiplex PCR was the method, and the copy in TCRdb shows in-frame clones only, minus some. The sample has some 760,000 clones, roughly 88% seen once; the top ten hold around 0.01%. The data were also submitted as part of a second study, on human thymus T cells. That paper adds: Resections that were taken during corrective heart surgery supplied the thymus tissue.

The source is a girl in the first two years of life with a congenital heart defect. Source material: thymocytes. The chain joins TRBV6-5 to TRBJ2-2; 10 nucleotides align to TRBD1. This CDR3 is CASSGQGGHGELFF. CDR3 sequence (DNA): TGTGCCAGCTCAGGACAGGGGGGTCACGGGGAGCTGTTTTTT.